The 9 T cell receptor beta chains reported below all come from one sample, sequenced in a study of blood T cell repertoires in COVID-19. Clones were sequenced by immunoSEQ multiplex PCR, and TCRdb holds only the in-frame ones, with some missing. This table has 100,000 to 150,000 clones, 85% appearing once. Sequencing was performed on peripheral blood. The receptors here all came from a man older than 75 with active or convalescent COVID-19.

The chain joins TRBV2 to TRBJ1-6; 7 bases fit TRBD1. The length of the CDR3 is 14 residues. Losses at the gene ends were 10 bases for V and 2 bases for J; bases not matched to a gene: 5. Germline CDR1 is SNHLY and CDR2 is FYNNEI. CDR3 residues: CANRGGAYNSPLHF. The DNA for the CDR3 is TGTGCCAACAGGGGAGGCGCCTATAATTCACCCCTCCACTTT. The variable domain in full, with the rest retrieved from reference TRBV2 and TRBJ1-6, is EPEVTQTPSHQVTQMGQEVILRCVPISNHLYFYWYRQILGQKVEFLVSFYNNEISEKSEIFDDQFSVERPDGSNFTLKIRSTKLEDSAMYFCANRGGAYNSPLHFGNGTRLTVT.

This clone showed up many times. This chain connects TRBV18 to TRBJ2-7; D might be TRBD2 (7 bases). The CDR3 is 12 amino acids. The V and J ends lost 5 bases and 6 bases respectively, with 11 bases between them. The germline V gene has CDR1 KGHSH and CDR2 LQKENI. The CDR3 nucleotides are TGTGCCAGCTCAACGGGGGGCACCGAGCAGTACTTC. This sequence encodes CASSTGGTEQYF. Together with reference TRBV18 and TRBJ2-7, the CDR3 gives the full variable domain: NAGVMQNPRHLVRRRGQEARLRCSPMKGHSHVYWYRQLPEEGLKFMVYLQKENIIDESGMPKERFSAEFPKEGPSILRIQQVVRGDSAAYFCASSTGGTEQYFGPGTRLTVT.

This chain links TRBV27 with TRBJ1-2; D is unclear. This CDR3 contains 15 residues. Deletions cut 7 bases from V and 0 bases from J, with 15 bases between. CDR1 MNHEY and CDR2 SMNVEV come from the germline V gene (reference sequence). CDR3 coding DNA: TGTGCCAGCACGCGGAGACCACAATCTAACTATGGCTACACCTTC. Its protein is CASTRRPQSNYGYTF.

CDR3 region: CASSLAGQNYGYTF. In DNA form, the CDR3 reads TGTGCCAGCAGCTTGGCCGGACAGAACTATGGCTACACCTTC. The V and J genes are TRBV5-4 and TRBJ1-2, with a tentative D call TRBD1 (6 bases). The V end was cut by 0 bases, the J end by 2 bases, with 8 bases between. The germline gives CDR1 SGHNT, CDR2 YYREEE (reference sequence). The CDR3 runs 14 residues.

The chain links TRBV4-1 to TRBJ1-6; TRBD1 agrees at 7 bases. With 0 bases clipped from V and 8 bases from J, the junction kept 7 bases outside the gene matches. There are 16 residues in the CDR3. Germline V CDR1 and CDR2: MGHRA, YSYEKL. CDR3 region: CASSQDIPGGDSPLHF. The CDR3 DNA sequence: TGCGCCAGCAGCCAAGATATCCCAGGGGGTGATTCACCCCTCCACTTT.

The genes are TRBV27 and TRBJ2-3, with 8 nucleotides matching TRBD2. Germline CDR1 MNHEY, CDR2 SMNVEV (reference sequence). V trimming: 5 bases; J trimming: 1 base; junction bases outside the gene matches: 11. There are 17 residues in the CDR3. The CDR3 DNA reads TGTGCCAGCAGTCTCCACCGGCCAGCGGGGGGCACAGATACGCAGTATTTT. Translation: CASSLHRPAGGTDTQYF.

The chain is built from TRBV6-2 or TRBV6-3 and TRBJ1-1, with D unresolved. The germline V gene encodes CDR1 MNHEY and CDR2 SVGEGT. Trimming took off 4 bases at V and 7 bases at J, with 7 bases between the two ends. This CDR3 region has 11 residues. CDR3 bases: TGTGCCAGCAGTTGGGCAGATGAAGCTTTCTTT. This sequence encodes CASSWADEAFF.

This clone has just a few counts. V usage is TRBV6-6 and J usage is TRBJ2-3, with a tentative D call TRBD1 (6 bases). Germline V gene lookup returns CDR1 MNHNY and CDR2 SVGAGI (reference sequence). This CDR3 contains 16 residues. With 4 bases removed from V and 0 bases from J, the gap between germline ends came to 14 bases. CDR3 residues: CASSFDRPSSTDTQYF. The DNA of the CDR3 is TGTGCCAGCAGTTTCGACAGGCCTTCTAGCACAGATACGCAGTATTTT.

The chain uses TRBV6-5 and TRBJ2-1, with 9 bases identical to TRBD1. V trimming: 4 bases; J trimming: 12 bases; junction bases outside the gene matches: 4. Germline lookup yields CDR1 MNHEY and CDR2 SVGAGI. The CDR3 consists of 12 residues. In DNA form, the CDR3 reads TGTGCCAGCAGTTCCACAGGGGGCGGGCAGTTCTTC. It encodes CASSSTGGGQFF.